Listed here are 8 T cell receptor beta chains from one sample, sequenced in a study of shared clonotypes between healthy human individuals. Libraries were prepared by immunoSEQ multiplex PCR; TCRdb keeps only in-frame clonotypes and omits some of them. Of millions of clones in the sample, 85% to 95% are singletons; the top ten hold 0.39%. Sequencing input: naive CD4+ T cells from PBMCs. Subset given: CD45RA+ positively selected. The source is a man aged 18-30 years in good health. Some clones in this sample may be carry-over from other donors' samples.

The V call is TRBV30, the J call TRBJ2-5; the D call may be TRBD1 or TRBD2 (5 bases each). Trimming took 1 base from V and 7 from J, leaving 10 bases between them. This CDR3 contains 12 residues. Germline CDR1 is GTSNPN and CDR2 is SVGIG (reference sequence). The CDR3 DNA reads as TGTGCCTGGAGTGCACTCGGGGCGACCCAGTACTTC. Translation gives CAWSALGATQYF.

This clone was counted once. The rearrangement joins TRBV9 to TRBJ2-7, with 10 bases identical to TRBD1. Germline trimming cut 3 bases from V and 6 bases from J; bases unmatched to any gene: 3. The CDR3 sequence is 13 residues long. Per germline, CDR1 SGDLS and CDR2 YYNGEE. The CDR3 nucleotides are TGTGCCAGCAGCGCCGGGACAGGGGCCGAGCAGTACTTC. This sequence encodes CASSAGTGAEQYF.

CDR3 loop: CASSSRQGARNTEAFF. Written as DNA, the CDR3 is TGTGCCAGCAGTTCGCGACAGGGGGCTCGGAACACTGAAGCTTTCTTT. The gene calls are TRBV28 and TRBJ1-1, with 10 bases aligning to TRBD1. The J segment lost 1 base and the V segment lost 4 bases, leaving 6 bases of the junction unmatched. The CDR3 is 16 residues long. The V gene's germline CDR1 is MDHEN and CDR2 SYDVKM.

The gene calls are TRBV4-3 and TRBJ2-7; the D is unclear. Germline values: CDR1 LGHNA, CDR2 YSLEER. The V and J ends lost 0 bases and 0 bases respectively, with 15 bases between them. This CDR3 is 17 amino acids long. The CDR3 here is CASSQDPRASLSYEQYF. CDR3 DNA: TGCGCCAGCAGCCAAGATCCCCGGGCGTCCCTCTCCTACGAGCAGTACTTC.

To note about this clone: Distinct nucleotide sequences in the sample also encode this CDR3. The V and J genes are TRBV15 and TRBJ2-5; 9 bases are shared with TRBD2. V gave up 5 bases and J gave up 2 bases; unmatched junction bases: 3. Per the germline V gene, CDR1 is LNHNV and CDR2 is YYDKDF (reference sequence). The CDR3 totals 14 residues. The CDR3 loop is CATSRAGGQETQYF. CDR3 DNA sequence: TGTGCCACCAGCCGGGCGGGAGGGCAAGAGACCCAGTACTTC.

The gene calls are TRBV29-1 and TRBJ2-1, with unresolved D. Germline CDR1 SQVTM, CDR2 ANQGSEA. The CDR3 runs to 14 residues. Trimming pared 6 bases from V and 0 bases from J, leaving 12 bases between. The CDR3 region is CSVALSRSYNEQFF. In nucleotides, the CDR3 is TGCAGCGTAGCCCTTTCACGCTCCTACAATGAGCAGTTCTTC.

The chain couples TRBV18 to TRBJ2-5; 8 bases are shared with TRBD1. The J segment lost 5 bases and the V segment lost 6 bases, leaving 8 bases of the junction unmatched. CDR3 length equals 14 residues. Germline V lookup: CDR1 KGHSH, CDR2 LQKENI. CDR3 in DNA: TGTGCCAGCTCGAACGGACAGGGCCCGGAGACCCAGTACTTC. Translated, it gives CASSNGQGPETQYF.

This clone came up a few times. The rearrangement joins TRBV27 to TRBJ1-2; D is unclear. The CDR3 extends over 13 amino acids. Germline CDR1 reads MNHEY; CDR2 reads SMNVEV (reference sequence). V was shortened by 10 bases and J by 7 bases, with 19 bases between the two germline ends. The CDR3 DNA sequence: TGTGCCACCCGGACGGGGAATGAGGGTGGCTACACCTTC. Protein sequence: CATRTGNEGGYTF.